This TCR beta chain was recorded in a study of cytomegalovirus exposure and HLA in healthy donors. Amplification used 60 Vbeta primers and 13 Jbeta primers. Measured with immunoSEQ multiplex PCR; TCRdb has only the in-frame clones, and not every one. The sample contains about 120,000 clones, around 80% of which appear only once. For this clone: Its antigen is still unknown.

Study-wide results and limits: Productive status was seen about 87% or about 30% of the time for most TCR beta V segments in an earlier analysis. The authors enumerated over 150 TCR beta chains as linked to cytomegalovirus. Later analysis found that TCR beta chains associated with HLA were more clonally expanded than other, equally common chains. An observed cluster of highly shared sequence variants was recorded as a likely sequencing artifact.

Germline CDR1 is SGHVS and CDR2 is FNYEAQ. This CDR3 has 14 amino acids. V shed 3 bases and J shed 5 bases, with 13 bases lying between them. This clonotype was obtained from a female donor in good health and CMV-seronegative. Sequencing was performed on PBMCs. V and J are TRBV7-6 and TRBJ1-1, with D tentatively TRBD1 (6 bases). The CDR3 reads CASSFSGRGTEAFF. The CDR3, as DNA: TGTGCCAGCAGCTTTTCTGGCAGGGGTACTGAAGCTTTCTTT.